This TCR beta chain was captured in a study of blood T cell repertoires in COVID-19. Study in general: Spain, Italy and the United States supplied samples that represented acute and convalescent COVID-19. The cDNA or gDNA used as material had been derived from T cells, B-cell-depleted T cells, or PBMCs.

Original analysis: How many nucleated cells were present was estimated from reference gene primer amplification. Only in-frame clones appear in the TCRdb table, and some are missing; sequencing was by immunoSEQ multiplex PCR. The V and J calls and clone size are taken from that table; D and trimming were inferred from the DNA. Of over 30,000 clones listed, approximately 71% were seen once; the top ten hold approximately 16%. Germline CDR1 and CDR2: LGHNA and YNFKEQ. The CDR3 totals 16 residues. The J segment lost 4 bases and the V segment lost 0 bases, leaving 2 bases of the junction unmatched. The sequencing sample was made of peripheral blood. The V call is TRBV4-2, the J call TRBJ2-1; 11 nucleotides align to TRBD2. This clonotype originated in a human donor in a cohort sampled during active COVID-19. CDR3 nucleotides: TGTGCCAGCAGCCAAGATGGGACTAGCGGATACAATGAGCAGTTCTTC. As protein: CASSQDGTSGYNEQFF.